This T cell receptor (beta chain) was recovered during a study of beta chain features in type 1 diabetes. The authors reverse transcribed all of the isolated RNA, so sequencing captured expressed TCRB transcripts. About 3.3 million reads, on average, came from each naive, central memory and regulatory T cell sample. TCRdb's copy holds only in-frame clones and misses some; the assay was immunoSEQ multiplex PCR. The sample carries about 700,000 clones, 10% to 15% recorded once. One heparinised draw of blood, averaging around 120 mL, came from each donor. The CDR3 sequence is 15 residues long. V shed 7 bases, J shed 12 bases, and the junction held 15 bases outside the gene matches. CDR1 MGHDK and CDR2 SYGVNS come from the germline V gene. Remarks on this clone: Its antigen is unknown.

Regarding the study as a whole: Shorter templates might be favored by PCR, and equally so in patients and in controls. Researchers report that Type 1 diabetes patients had moderately but significantly shorter TCRB CDR3s across all four CD4+ subsets. No resolution was reached here on whether HLA type influences TCRB rearrangement.

The genes are TRBV25-1 and TRBJ1-6; 7 nucleotides agree with TRBD1. The sequence was collected from a young man with type 1 diabetes. Sample: naive CD4+ T cells from blood. In DNA form, the CDR3 reads TGTGCCAGCAAGAAGGGGGCGCGGACTGACGTACCCCTCCACTTT. Translated, it gives CASKKGARTDVPLHF.